This T cell receptor (beta chain) originates from a study of vaccination effects on CD4 cells after COVID-19. Findings and caveats of the study: There were few convalescent patients in the study and no early post-infection timepoints.

This table comes from immunoSEQ multiplex PCR, and its TCRdb copy is limited to in-frame clones, with some not included. This sample carries about 73,000 clones, 65% to 80% of them seen once, and the ten largest clones take under 3%. This clone was counted a single time. Antigen: not known. The CDR3 has 16 residues. Germline CDR1 reads MNHEY; CDR2 reads SMNVEV (reference sequence). Between the trimmed V and J ends, which lost 0 bases and 1 base, there was a span of 7 bases. After expansion with viral peptide pools in the ViraFEST assay, antigen-specific CD4+ T cells were sequenced. Culturing for about ten days preceded CD4+ T cell isolation. Nucleocapsid antibodies stayed negative before and after vaccination, showing no earlier SARS-CoV-2 infection.

The receptor comes from a human donor who received a COVID-19 vaccine. Sequencing was performed on CD4+ T cells from PBMCs cultured with HCoV-NL63 spike peptides, taken before COVID-19 vaccination. The chain joins TRBV27 to TRBJ2-6; no definite D call. The CDR3 DNA reads TGTGCCAGCAGTTTATCGTTTATGTCTGGGGCCAACGTCCTGACTTTC. As protein: CASSLSFMSGANVLTF.